These 9 T cell receptor beta chains came from one sample sequenced in a study of regulatory T cells in long-lasting Graves disease. Time point reported: persistent/refractory GD, antithyroid drugs over 5 years with positive TRAb. Following extraction of RNA from PBMCs, that RNA was used to make the TCR library. Both iRepertoire HTBI primers and Arm-PCR of CDR3 regions were used to build the TCR beta libraries. TCRdb recomputed calls from the multiplex PCR reads with MiXCR, one row per CDR3 protein. This sample has around 450,000 distinct CDR3 sequences, with roughly a fifth found just once. The material was peripheral blood mononuclear cells (PBMCs), obtained when the disease was refractory, from a patient treated with antithyroid drugs. The source of these receptors is a female donor with Graves disease.

This clonotype was found a few times. The chain joins TRBV7-3 to TRBJ2-6; unclear D gene. The CDR3 is made up of 16 amino acids. Germline V gene sequence: CDR1 SGHTA, CDR2 FQGTGA. Trimming cost V 0 bases and J 0 bases, with 6 bases left between them. The CDR3 sequence: CASSLTSSSGANVLTF. The CDR3 region has the DNA TGTGCCAGCAGCTTAACGTCCAGCTCTGGGGCCAACGTCCTGACTTTC.

This clonotype was found a few times. This chain uses TRBV4-1 with TRBJ1-2, with 9 bases that match TRBD1. Trimming cost V 4 bases and J 1 base; bases outside gene matches: 10. The V gene's germline CDR1 is MGHRA and CDR2 YSYEKL. There are 17 residues in the CDR3. The CDR3 reads CASSRSTGTGLNYGYTF. CDR3 DNA: TGCGCCAGCAGCCGAAGTACCGGGACAGGGCTTAACTATGGCTACACCTTC.

This clonotype was seen many times. V gene TRBV12-3 or TRBV12-4 combines with J gene TRBJ2-2; D remains ambiguous. V was shortened by 8 bases and J by 5 bases, with 12 bases between the two germline ends. CDR3 length equals 13 residues. The CDR3 nucleotides read TGTGCCAGCTCCGATGGGGTTACCGGGGAGCTGTTTTTT. This sequence encodes CASSDGVTGELFF.

Ten or more counts support this clonotype. This chain uses TRBV28 with TRBJ1-1; a weak D match, TRBD1 (6 bases). Trimming stripped 5 bases from V and 1 base from J, with 17 bases between. From germline, CDR1 is MDHEN and CDR2 SYDVKM. The CDR3 extends over 16 amino acids. The CDR3 spells CASSPAQGVGNTEAFF. As DNA, the CDR3 is TGTGCCAGCAGTCCCGCACAGGGTGTTGGGAACACTGAAGCTTTCTTT.

This clonotype appeared a few times. V and J are TRBV6-1 and TRBJ1-5; tentatively, D is TRBD1 (5 bases). This CDR3 spans 13 amino acids. The germline V gene encodes CDR1 MNHNS and CDR2 SASEGT. Trimming took off 6 bases at V and 1 base at J, with 7 bases between the two ends. CDR3 coding DNA: TGTGCCAGCAGGACAGTGAGCAATCAGCCCCAGCATTTT. As protein: CASRTVSNQPQHF.

This clonotype was detected a few times. J is TRBJ1-2 and V is TRBV3-1, with D unclear. Germline V gene lookup returns CDR1 LGHDT and CDR2 YNNKEL (reference sequence). Trimming cost V 4 bases and J 5 bases, with 11 bases left between them. The CDR3 is 13 amino acids. CDR3 DNA sequence: TGTGCCAGCAGCCTCTCCCTTCATTATGGCTACACCTTC. Residues: CASSLSLHYGYTF.

Of note for this clonotype: Since a much larger clone is just one base distant, this may be a read error. The chain uses TRBV4-2 and TRBJ2-5, with 10 bases identical to TRBD2. This CDR3 region has 14 residues. The germline V gene has CDR1 LGHNA and CDR2 YNFKEQ. The CDR3 DNA reads TGTGCCACCAGCCTGACTAGCGGGTCAGAGACCCAGTACTTC. Its protein is CATSLTSGSETQYF.

There are a few counts of this clonotype. The genes are TRBV6-1 and TRBJ1-4; D ambiguous. Trimming cost V 5 bases and J 3 bases, with 16 bases left between them. CDR1 is MNHNS, CDR2 SASEGT, per germline. CDR3 size: 16 residues. The CDR3 DNA sequence: TGTGCCAGCAGTCAAAGATTGGGGAGCCCTAATGAAAAACTGTTTTTT. Its protein product is CASSQRLGSPNEKLFF.

The rearrangement joins TRBV25-1 to TRBJ1-2; no clear D gene. The CDR3 runs to 14 residues. V was trimmed by 1 base and J by 5 bases, leaving 11 bases between them. Germline V gene lookup returns CDR1 MGHDK and CDR2 SYGVNS. DNA for the CDR3: TGTGCCAGCAGTGAATCTGAACAGAGATATGGCTACACCTTC. This gives the protein CASSESEQRYGYTF.